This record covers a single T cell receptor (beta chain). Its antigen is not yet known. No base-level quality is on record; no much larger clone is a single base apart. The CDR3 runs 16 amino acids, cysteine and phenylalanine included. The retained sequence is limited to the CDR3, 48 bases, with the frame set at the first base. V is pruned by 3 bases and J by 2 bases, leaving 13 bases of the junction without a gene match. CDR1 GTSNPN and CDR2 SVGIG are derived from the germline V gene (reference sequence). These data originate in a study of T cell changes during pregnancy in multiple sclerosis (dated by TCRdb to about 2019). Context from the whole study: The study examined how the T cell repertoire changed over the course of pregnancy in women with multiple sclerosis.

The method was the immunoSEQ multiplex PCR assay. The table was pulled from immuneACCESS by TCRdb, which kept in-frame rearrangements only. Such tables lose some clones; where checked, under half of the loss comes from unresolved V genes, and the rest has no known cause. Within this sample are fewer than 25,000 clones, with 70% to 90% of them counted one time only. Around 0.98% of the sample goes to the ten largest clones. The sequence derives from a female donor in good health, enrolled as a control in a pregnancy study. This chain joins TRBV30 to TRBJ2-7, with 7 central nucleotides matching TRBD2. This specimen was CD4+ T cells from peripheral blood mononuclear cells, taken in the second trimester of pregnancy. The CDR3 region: CAWSWKRGSETYEQYF. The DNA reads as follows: TGTGCCTGGAGCTGGAAACGCGGGAGTGAAACCTACGAGCAGTACTTC.